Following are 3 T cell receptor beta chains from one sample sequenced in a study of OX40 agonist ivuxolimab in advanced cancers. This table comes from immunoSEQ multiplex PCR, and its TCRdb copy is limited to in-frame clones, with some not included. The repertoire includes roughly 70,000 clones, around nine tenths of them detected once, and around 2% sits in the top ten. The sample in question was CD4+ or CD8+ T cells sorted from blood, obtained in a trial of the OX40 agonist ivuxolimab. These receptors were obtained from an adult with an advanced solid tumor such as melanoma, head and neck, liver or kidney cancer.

CDR3 residues: CASSQDSLFAGRYNEQFF. CDR3 DNA: TGCGCCAGCAGCCAAGATTCCCTCTTCGCGGGGCGATACAATGAGCAGTTCTTC. The chain carries TRBV4-1 and TRBJ2-1, with a weak D call TRBD2 (6 bases). V lost 0 bases, J lost 4 bases, and 19 bases lay in between. CDR3 size: 18 residues. The germline CDR1 and CDR2 sequences are MGHRA and YSYEKL.

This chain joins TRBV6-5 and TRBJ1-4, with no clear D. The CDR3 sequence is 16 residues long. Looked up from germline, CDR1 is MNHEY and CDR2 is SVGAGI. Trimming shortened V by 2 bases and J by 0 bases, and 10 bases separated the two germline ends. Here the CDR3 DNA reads TGTGCCAGCAGTTACGGGCCCCCTGCAACTAATGAAAAACTGTTTTTT. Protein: CASSYGPPATNEKLFF.

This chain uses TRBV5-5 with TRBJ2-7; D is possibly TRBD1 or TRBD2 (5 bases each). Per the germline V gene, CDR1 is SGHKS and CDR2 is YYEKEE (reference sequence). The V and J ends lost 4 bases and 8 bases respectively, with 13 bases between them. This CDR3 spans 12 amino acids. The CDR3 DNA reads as TGTGCCAGCAGCCCCGGGGCCGGAAAGCAGTACTTC. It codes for CASSPGAGKQYF.